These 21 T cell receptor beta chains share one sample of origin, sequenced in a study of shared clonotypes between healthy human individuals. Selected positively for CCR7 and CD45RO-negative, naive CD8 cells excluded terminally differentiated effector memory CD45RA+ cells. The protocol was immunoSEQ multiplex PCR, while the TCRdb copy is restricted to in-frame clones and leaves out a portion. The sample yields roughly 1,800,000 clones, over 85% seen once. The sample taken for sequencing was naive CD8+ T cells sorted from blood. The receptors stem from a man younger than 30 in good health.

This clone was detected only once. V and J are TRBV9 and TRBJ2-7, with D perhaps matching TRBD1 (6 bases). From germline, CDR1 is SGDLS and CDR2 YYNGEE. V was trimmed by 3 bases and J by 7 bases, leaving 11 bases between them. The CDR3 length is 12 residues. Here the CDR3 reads CASSGIGGEQYF. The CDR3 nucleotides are TGTGCCAGCAGCGGGATAGGGGGAGAGCAGTACTTC.

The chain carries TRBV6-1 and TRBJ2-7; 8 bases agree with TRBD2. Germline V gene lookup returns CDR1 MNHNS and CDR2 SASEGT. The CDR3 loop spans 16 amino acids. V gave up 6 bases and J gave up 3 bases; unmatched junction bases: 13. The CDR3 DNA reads TGTGCCAGCAGGGAACCCTTAGGCGGGGGGTACTACGAGCAGTACTTC. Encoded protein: CASREPLGGGYYEQYF.

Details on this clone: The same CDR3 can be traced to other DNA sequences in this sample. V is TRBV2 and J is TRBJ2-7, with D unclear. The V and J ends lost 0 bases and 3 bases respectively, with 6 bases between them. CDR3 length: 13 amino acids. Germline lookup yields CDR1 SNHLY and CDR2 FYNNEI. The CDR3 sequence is CASSEALLYEQYF. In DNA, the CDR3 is TGTGCCAGCAGTGAAGCGCTTCTCTACGAGCAGTACTTC.

As DNA, the CDR3 is TGTGCCAGCAGGACAGGGAAAGGCCACGAGCAGTACTTC. Translated, it gives CASRTGKGHEQYF. The chain recombines TRBV6-4 with TRBJ2-7; TRBD1 agrees at 7 bases. CDR3 size: 13 residues. Germline CDR1 and CDR2: MRHNA and SNTAGT. Trimming took 6 bases from V and 5 from J; bases not matched to a gene: 7.

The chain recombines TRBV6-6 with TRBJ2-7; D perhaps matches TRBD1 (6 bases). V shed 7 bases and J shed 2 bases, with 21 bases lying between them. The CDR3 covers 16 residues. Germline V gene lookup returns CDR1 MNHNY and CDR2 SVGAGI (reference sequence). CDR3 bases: TGTGCCAGCAACACACGAGACTCTGGGGGCGCCTACGAGCAGTACTTC. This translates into CASNTRDSGGAYEQYF.

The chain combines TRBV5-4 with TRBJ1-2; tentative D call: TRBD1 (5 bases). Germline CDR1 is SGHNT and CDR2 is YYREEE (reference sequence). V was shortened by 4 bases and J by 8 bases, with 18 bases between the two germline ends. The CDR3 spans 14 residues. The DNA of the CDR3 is TGTGCCAGCAGCCCGTTCTCCCAGGGAGGCGGCTACACCTTC. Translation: CASSPFSQGGGYTF.

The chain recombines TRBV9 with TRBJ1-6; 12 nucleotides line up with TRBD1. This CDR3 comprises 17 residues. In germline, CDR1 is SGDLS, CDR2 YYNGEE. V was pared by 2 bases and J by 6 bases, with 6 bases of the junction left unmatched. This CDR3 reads CASSVSWDRGPNSPLHF. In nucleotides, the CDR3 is TGTGCCAGCAGCGTTAGTTGGGACAGGGGGCCTAATTCACCCCTCCACTTT.

The CDR3 nucleotides are TGCGCCAGCAGCCAAGGAGCCGTTTACAATGAGCAGTTCTTC. Encoded protein: CASSQGAVYNEQFF. The rearrangement links TRBV4-1 to TRBJ2-1, with D unclear. CDR3 length: 14 residues. Trimming pared 1 base from V and 4 bases from J, leaving 8 bases between. In germline, CDR1 is MGHRA, CDR2 YSYEKL.

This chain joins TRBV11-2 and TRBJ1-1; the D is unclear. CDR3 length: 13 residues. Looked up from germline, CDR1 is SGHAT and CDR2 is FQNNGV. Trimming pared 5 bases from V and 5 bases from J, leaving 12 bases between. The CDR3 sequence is CASSQEEWTEAFF. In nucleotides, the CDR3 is TGTGCCAGCAGCCAAGAGGAGTGGACTGAAGCTTTCTTT.

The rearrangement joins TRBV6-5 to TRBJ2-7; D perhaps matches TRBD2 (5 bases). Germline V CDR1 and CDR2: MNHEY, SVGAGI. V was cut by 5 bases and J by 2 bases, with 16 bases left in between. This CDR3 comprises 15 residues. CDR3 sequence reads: CASSPNGPGTYEQYF. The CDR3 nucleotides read TGTGCCAGCAGTCCGAACGGACCGGGGACCTACGAGCAGTACTTC.

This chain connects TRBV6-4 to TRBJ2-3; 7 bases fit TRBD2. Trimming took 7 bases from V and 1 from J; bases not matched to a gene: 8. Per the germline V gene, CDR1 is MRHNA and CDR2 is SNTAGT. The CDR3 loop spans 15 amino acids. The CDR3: CASTLEAGGTDTQYF. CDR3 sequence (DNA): TGTGCCAGCACCTTGGAGGCGGGAGGCACAGATACGCAGTATTTT.

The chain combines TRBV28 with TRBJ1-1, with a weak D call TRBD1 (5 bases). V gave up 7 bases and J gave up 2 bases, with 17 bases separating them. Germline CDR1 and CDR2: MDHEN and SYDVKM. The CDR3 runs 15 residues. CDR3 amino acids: CASIAQGYVNTEAFF. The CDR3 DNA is TGTGCCAGCATCGCCCAGGGATATGTAAACACTGAAGCTTTCTTT.

Here the CDR3 reads CASSPGQGDNTEAFF. CDR3 bases: TGTGCCAGCAGCCCAGGACAGGGGGACAACACTGAAGCTTTCTTT. The rearrangement links TRBV7-9 to TRBJ1-1; 10 bases line up with TRBD1. The CDR3 sequence is 15 residues long. Germline V gene lookup returns CDR1 SEHNR and CDR2 FQNEAQ (reference sequence). Germline trimming cut 5 bases from V and 2 bases from J; bases unmatched to any gene: 5. Filled out from reference TRBV7-9 and TRBJ1-1, the complete variable domain reads DTGVSQNPRHKITKRGQNVTFRCDPISEHNRLYWYRQTLGQGPEFLTYFQNEAQLEKSRLLSDRFSAERPKGSFSTLEIQRTEQGDSAMYLCASSPGQGDNTEAFFGQGTRLTVV.

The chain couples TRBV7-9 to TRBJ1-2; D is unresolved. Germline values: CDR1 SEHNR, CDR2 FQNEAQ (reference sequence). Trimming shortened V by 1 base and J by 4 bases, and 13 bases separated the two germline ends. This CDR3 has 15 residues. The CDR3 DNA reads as TGTGCCAGCAGCTTAGGGGCCACTGGCGGCTATGGCTACACCTTC. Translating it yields CASSLGATGGYGYTF.

The CDR3 bases are TGTGCCATCAGTGAGTCGCAGTGGGGCCTTGGGAATTCACCCCTCCACTTT. Protein: CAISESQWGLGNSPLHF. The chain has TRBV10-3 and TRBJ1-6, with D possibly matching TRBD1 (5 bases). Germline V lookup: CDR1 ENHRY, CDR2 SYGVKD. This CDR3 has 17 residues. Trimming left V 0 bases short and J 7 bases short, with 16 bases between.

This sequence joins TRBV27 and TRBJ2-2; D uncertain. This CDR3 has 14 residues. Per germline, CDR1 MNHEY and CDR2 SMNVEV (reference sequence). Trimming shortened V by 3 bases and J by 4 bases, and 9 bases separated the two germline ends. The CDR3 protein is CASSFESGTGELFF. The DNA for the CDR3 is TGTGCCAGCAGTTTTGAATCGGGCACCGGGGAGCTGTTTTTT.

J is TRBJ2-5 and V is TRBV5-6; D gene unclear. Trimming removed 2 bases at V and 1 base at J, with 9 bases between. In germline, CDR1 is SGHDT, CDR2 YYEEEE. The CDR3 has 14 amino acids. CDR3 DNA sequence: TGTGCCAGCAGCTTTGTGGCGGCCCAAGAGACCCAGTACTTC. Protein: CASSFVAAQETQYF.

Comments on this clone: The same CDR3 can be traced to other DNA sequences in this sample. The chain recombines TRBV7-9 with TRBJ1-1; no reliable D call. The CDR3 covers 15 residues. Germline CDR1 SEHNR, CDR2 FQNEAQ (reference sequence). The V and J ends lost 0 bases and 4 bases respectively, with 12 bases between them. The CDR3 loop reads CASSLAVGRGTEAFF. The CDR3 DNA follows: TGTGCCAGCAGCTTAGCGGTGGGTCGGGGCACTGAAGCTTTCTTT. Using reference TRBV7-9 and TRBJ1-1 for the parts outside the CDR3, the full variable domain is DTGVSQNPRHKITKRGQNVTFRCDPISEHNRLYWYRQTLGQGPEFLTYFQNEAQLEKSRLLSDRFSAERPKGSFSTLEIQRTEQGDSAMYLCASSLAVGRGTEAFFGQGTRLTVV.

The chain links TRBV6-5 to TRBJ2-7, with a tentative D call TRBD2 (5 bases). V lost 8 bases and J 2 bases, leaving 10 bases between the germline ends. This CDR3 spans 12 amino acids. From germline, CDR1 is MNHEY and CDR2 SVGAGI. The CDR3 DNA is TGTGCCAGCCGGGAAAATGCCTACGAGCAGTACTTC. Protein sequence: CASRENAYEQYF.

CDR3 DNA: TGCGCCAGCAGCTTGGAACCTAGCGGAGGCCAAGAGACCCAGTACTTC. This encodes CASSLEPSGGQETQYF. This sequence joins TRBV5-1 and TRBJ2-5; 7 bases are shared with TRBD2. Germline loops: CDR1 SGHRS, CDR2 YFSETQ. CDR3 length equals 16 residues. Unmatched junction bases numbered 6, after V lost 0 bases and J lost 1 base.

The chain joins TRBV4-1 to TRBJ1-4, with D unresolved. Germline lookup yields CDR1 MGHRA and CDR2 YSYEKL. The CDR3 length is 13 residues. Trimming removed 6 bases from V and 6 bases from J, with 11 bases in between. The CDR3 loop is CASSLLRDEKLFF. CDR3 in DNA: TGCGCCAGCAGTTTATTGAGGGATGAAAAACTGTTTTTT.